A single T cell receptor (beta chain) is shown here with its context. This specimen belongs to a study of blood T cell repertoires in COVID-19. Study background: COVID-19 samples from acute and convalescent phases originated in the United States, Italy and Spain. Sources were T cells, B-cell-depleted T cells, or PBMCs; the material itself was cDNA or gDNA.

V lost 3 bases, J lost 0 bases, and 1 base stayed unmatched. The CDR3 sequence is 15 residues long. The germline V gene encodes CDR1 SGDLS and CDR2 YYNGEE. Authors' analysis steps: How many nucleated cells were present was estimated from reference gene primer amplification. Sequenced by immunoSEQ multiplex PCR; TCRdb stores in-frame clones only, minus some. V and J calls and clone size are given by that table; D and trimming were obtained from the DNA. Seen here are around 42,000 clones, 88% observed once, and the top ten hold 4.8%. The rearrangement links TRBV9 to TRBJ1-4, with 8 bases that match TRBD1. This sequence was found in a human donor in a cohort sampled during active COVID-19. Sequencing was done on a sample of peripheral blood. CDR3 bases: TGTGCCAGCAGCGCACAGGGGGCAACTAATGAAAAACTGTTTTTT. Translation: CASSAQGATNEKLFF.